The rows below give T cell receptor beta chains drawn from one sample of a study of cytomegalovirus exposure and HLA in healthy donors. Using immunoSEQ multiplex PCR, the repertoire was profiled, and TCRdb retains in-frame clones only, with some absent. The repertoire has fewer than 200,000 clones, more than 65% of them found once; the top ten carry about 1.6%. The specimen sequenced was PBMCs. These receptors all come from a male donor in good health and CMV-seronegative. Each CDR3 is given with its conserved first and last residue. The order of the fields is CDR3 DNA, CDR3 protein, CDR3 length, clone size, D gene, J gene, V gene. The D gene is left open where the match is weak. Expanded clones are given a class, and other clones once, few, many or no size at all.

TGTGCCAGCAGCAGGACTAGCAATAATGAGCAGTTCTTC,CASSRTSNNEQFF,13,NA,TRBD2,TRBJ2-1,TRBV4-2
TGTGCCAGCAGTGATACCGGTCGTGGGAGCGAGCAGTACTTC,CASSDTGRGSEQYF,14,NA,NA,TRBJ2-7,TRBV6-1
TGTGCCAGCAGTTGGGGGGTGAACGTGGATGGCTACACCTTC,CASSWGVNVDGYTF,14,NA,NA,TRBJ1-2,TRBV6-6
TGTGCCAGCAGTGAAGCAGGGTGGTCGGGGTCACCCCTCCACTTT,CASSEAGWSGSPLHF,15,NA,NA,TRBJ1-6,TRBV6-1
TGTGCCAGCAGCTTAGACAGGGTGGCCCCCCTCCACTTT,CASSLDRVAPLHF,13,few,NA,TRBJ1-6,TRBV11-2
TGTGCCAGCAGCAGCGGACTAACGACCGGGGAGCTGTTTTTT,CASSSGLTTGELFF,14,NA,NA,TRBJ2-2,TRBV7-2
TGTGCCAGTAGTATAGGCCAGGGCGGAAACACCATATATTTT,CASSIGQGGNTIYF,14,once,NA,TRBJ1-3,TRBV19
TGTGCCAGTAGTAAGGGTAGCGGGAGTAACTCAGATACGCAGTATTTT,CASSKGSGSNSDTQYF,16,NA,TRBD2,TRBJ2-3,TRBV19
TGTGCCAGCAGCCCAGGGACAGGCAGTAATGAAAAACTGTTTTTT,CASSPGTGSNEKLFF,15,once,TRBD1,TRBJ1-4,TRBV5-8
TGTGCCAGTAGTATTAGCCTAGCGGTTCACTACGAGCAGTACTTC,CASSISLAVHYEQYF,15,NA,TRBD2,TRBJ2-7,TRBV19
TGTGCCAGCAGTGTTGGCGAGACCCAGTACTTC,CASSVGETQYF,11,NA,NA,TRBJ2-5,TRBV2
TGTGCCAGCAGCGTAAAGGGACTAGCGGGAGTAGTTGGGGCCAACGTCCTGACTTTC,CASSVKGLAGVVGANVLTF,19,NA,TRBD2,TRBJ2-6,TRBV7-2
TGCAGTATTAGGCGGGGTTACGGCTACACCTTC,CSIRRGYGYTF,11,NA,NA,TRBJ1-2,TRBV20-1
TGTGCCAGCAGGAAGGACAGAGCCCCTGGAAACACCATATATTTT,CASRKDRAPGNTIYF,15,NA,NA,TRBJ1-3,TRBV2
TGTGCCAGCAGTGTTCGTTCACCCCTCCACTTT,CASSVRSPLHF,11,few,NA,TRBJ1-6,TRBV2
TGTGCCAGCAGCATATCAGGGAATGGAGGAAACACCATATATTTT,CASSISGNGGNTIYF,15,NA,NA,TRBJ1-3,TRBV7-2
TGTGCCAGCAGCCCATTAGCGGGACCCACAGATACGCAGTATTTT,CASSPLAGPTDTQYF,15,NA,TRBD2,TRBJ2-3,TRBV5-5
TGTGCCAGCAGTTTATTAGGGGGACTAGCGGGAGCAGATACGCAGTATTTT,CASSLLGGLAGADTQYF,17,NA,TRBD2,TRBJ2-3,TRBV27
TGTGCCAGTAGTGAAAGGACAGGGGCACTGAACACTGAAGCTTTCTTT,CASSERTGALNTEAFF,16,few,TRBD1,TRBJ1-1,TRBV19
TGTGCCAGCAGCTCAGGGGGCGGTCTATCCTACAATGAGCAGTTCTTC,CASSSGGGLSYNEQFF,16,NA,TRBD1,TRBJ2-1,TRBV5-4
TGTGCCAGCTCAGGGGGACAGGGTCGGTACGGGGAGACCCAGTACTTC,CASSGGQGRYGETQYF,16,NA,TRBD1,TRBJ2-5,TRBV5-6
TGCGCCAGCAGAACTACTAGCGGCGCCTTCACAGATACGCAGTATTTT,CASRTTSGAFTDTQYF,16,NA,TRBD2,TRBJ2-3,TRBV5-1
TGCGCCAGCAGCCTAGGACAGGCGAAGGAAAAACTGTTTTTT,CASSLGQAKEKLFF,14,NA,TRBD1,TRBJ1-4,TRBV5-1
TGTGCCAGCAGCCGGGACAGGGGGTTCTATGGCTACACCTTC,CASSRDRGFYGYTF,14,few,TRBD1,TRBJ1-2,TRBV5-6
TGTGCCAGCAGTTACCCGGGACAGACTAACTATGGCTACACCTTC,CASSYPGQTNYGYTF,15,NA,TRBD1,TRBJ1-2,TRBV28
TGTGCCAGACCTCCCGGGTTCCACCCAACCGGGGAGCTGTTTTTT,CARPPGFHPTGELFF,15,NA,NA,TRBJ2-2,TRBV19
TGTGCCAGCAGTGATGGGGGACAGGGTCTCATCTACACCTTC,CASSDGGQGLIYTF,14,NA,TRBD1,TRBJ1-2,TRBV6-1
TGTGCCAGCAGCGGGGGACAGTACCGCACAGATACGCAGTATTTT,CASSGGQYRTDTQYF,15,once,TRBD1,TRBJ2-3,TRBV9
TGTGCCAGTAGTACTCAAACCCGGACTAGCGGATTAGAGACCCAGTACTTC,CASSTQTRTSGLETQYF,17,once,TRBD2,TRBJ2-5,TRBV19
TGTGCCAGCGAAATTCAAGCGGGACAAGAGACCCAGTACTTC,CASEIQAGQETQYF,14,NA,TRBD2,TRBJ2-5,TRBV4-2
TGCAGCGCCGAACGAGGACAGGGCGTTAGCTCCTACGAGCAGTACTTC,CSAERGQGVSSYEQYF,16,NA,TRBD1,TRBJ2-7,TRBV29-1
TGTGCCAGCAGCTTAAAAGGGGGGAACACTGAAGCTTTCTTT,CASSLKGGNTEAFF,14,NA,NA,TRBJ1-1,TRBV7-6
TGTGCCAGCAGTGAAACAGGGTTGATTGGCTACACCTTC,CASSETGLIGYTF,13,NA,NA,TRBJ1-2,TRBV27
TGTGCCAGCAGCCTGACAGGGGGAAGTTATGGCTACACCTTC,CASSLTGGSYGYTF,14,NA,TRBD1,TRBJ1-2,TRBV28
TGTGCCAGCAGCTTAAGCCTAAGCTTCGGCACAGATACGCAGTATTTT,CASSLSLSFGTDTQYF,16,NA,NA,TRBJ2-3,TRBV7-9
TGCAGCACAATGTGGGGACAGGGGAACACCATATATTTT,CSTMWGQGNTIYF,13,NA,TRBD1,TRBJ1-3,TRBV29-1
TGTGCCAGCAGCTGGACAGGGGTCCCCAATCAGCCCCAGCATTTT,CASSWTGVPNQPQHF,15,few,TRBD1,TRBJ1-5,TRBV7-2